The T cell receptor (beta chain) described here comes from a study of blood T cell repertoires in COVID-19. Study overall: Samples representing acute and convalescent COVID-19 were sourced from the United States, Italy and Spain. From T cells, B-cell-depleted T cells, or PBMCs came the material, which was cDNA or gDNA.

Per the authors' pipeline: Reference gene primers were amplified, and this amplification served to estimate nucleated cell counts. Only in-frame clones appear in the TCRdb table, and some are missing; sequencing was by immunoSEQ multiplex PCR. The V and J calls and clone size come from that table; D and trimming were worked out from the DNA. Of almost 95,000 clones listed, around 82% are singletons. From germline, CDR1 is LGHNA and CDR2 YNFKEQ. J was trimmed by 4 bases and V by 4 bases; bases with no gene match: 10. This CDR3 is 16 amino acids long. Material: peripheral blood. The V and J genes are TRBV4-2 and TRBJ2-5; the match to TRBD2 covers 9 bases. The source of this sequence is a man in his 60s with acute or convalescent COVID-19. The CDR3: CASSPREAGGRETQYF. Written as DNA, the CDR3 is TGTGCCAGCAGCCCCCGGGAGGCGGGGGGGCGAGAGACCCAGTACTTC.